The subject of this entry is one T cell receptor beta chain. This entry is derived from a study of blood T cell repertoires in COVID-19. On the study more broadly: Samples came from the United States, Italy and Spain, spanning acute and convalescent COVID-19. From T cells, B-cell-depleted T cells, or PBMCs came the material, which was cDNA or gDNA.

Per the study methods: Amplifying reference gene primers gave estimates of nucleated cell counts. Assay: immunoSEQ multiplex PCR; the TCRdb copy retains only in-frame clones and omits some. The DNA gave D and trimming, while V, J and clone size come from that table. The sample records about 170,000 clones, around 83% being singletons. The CDR3 totals 17 residues. V lost 6 bases to trimming and J lost 5 bases; unmatched junction nucleotides: 17. The V gene's germline CDR1 is LGHDT and CDR2 YNNKEL (reference sequence). The gene calls are TRBV3-1 (or the pseudogene TRBV3-2) and TRBJ2-7; 9 bases are a match to TRBD2. This TCR came from a woman in her seventies who had recovered from COVID-19. The sequenced sample was peripheral blood. The CDR3 here is CASSPTLGASGAHEQYF. CDR3 coding DNA: TGTGCCAGCAGTCCCACACTGGGGGCTAGCGGGGCTCACGAGCAGTACTTC.